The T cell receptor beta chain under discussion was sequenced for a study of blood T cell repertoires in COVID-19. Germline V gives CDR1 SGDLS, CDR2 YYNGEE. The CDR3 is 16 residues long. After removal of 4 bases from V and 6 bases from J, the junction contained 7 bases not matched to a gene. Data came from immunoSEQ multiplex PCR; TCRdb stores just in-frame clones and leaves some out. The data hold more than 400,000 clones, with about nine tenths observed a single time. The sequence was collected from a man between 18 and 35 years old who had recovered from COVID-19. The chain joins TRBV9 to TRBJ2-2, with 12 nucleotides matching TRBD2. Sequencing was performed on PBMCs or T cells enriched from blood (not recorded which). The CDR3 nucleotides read TGTGCCAGCAGCCCCCGACTAGCGGGAGATCCCGGGGAGCTGTTTTTT. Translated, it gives CASSPRLAGDPGELFF.